The 2 T cell receptor beta chains given below trace back to one sample, sequenced in a study of blood T cell repertoires in COVID-19. Clones were read by immunoSEQ multiplex PCR, and TCRdb kept only the in-frame ones, dropping some. Of 25,000 to 35,000 clones listed, 85% to 95% are singletons. Sample: peripheral blood. Receptors were obtained from an older woman with COVID-19, enrolled during active disease.

This chain connects TRBV18 to TRBJ1-3, with D perhaps TRBD1 (5 bases). Trimming removed 6 bases at V and 4 bases at J, with 19 bases between. Germline V gene lookup returns CDR1 KGHSH and CDR2 LQKENI. This CDR3 is built from 16 residues. The CDR3 protein is CASSPTDSGSGNTIYF. The CDR3 DNA sequence: TGTGCCAGCTCTCCGACTGACTCAGGGTCCGGAAACACCATATATTTT.

The J gene is TRBJ1-1, the V gene TRBV6-6; 9 bases fit TRBD1. The CDR3 is made up of 14 amino acids. Germline CDR1 reads MNHNY; CDR2 reads SVGAGI (reference sequence). The V segment lost 6 bases and the J segment 1 base; nucleotides outside the gene matches: 3. The CDR3 sequence: CASRPGQGNTEAFF. The CDR3 region has the DNA TGTGCCAGCAGACCGGGACAGGGGAACACTGAAGCTTTCTTT.